A single sample is the source of the 25 T cell receptor beta chains below, sequenced in a study of metastatic and nonmetastatic thyroid tumors. Every patient underwent thyroid surgery untreated. TCRdb reprocessed the PCR reads using MiXCR. The repertoire holds 50,000 to 70,000 clones, with 4% to 4.5% as singletons. Sequenced: blood. The receptor source for this set is a female donor with papillary thyroid cancer or a benign thyroid nodule (not recorded which). Some clones in this sample may be carry-over from other donors' samples.

In its sample, this clone was seen many times. The V call is TRBV15, the J call TRBJ2-7; D not certain. This CDR3 is 14 amino acids long. Per the germline V gene, CDR1 is LNHNV and CDR2 is YYDKDF (reference sequence). The germline V and J ends were trimmed by 5 bases and 0 bases, with 11 bases remaining between them. This CDR3 reads CATSERHGSYEQYF. Here the CDR3 DNA reads TGTGCCACCAGCGAAAGGCACGGCTCCTACGAGCAGTACTTC.

This clone was seen ten or more times. The V and J genes are TRBV28 and TRBJ1-1, with D perhaps matching TRBD1 (5 bases). The V end was cut by 7 bases, the J end by 3 bases, with 42 bases between. The CDR3 is made up of 23 amino acids. The germline V gene encodes CDR1 MDHEN and CDR2 SYDVKM. The CDR3 DNA is TGTGCCAGCACCTTCAGCAGTTTGATAAGGCTCCCAAGTAACCTTAAAGGGGACACTGAAGCTTTCTTT. Its translation is CASTFSSLIRLPSNLKGDTEAFF.

This clone came up many times. One base away lies a much larger clone, so this may be a sequencing read error. The rearrangement links TRBV20-1 to TRBJ1-5; D ambiguous. The CDR3 is made up of 16 amino acids. In germline, CDR1 is DFQATT, CDR2 SNEGSKA (reference sequence). In nucleotides, the CDR3 is TGCAGTGCTGGAGACAATACGGGGAATAGCAATCAGCCCCAGCATTTT. Its protein is CSAGDNTGNSNQPQHF.

This clone turned up a few times. This chain joins TRBV6-1 and TRBJ1-2; no firm D call. Germline CDR1 MNHNS, CDR2 SASEGT. There are 12 residues in the CDR3. Trimming took 1 base from V and 2 from J, leaving 2 bases between them. CDR3: CASSEGNYGYTF. Here the CDR3 DNA reads TGTGCCAGCAGTGAAGGGAACTATGGCTACACCTTC.

In this sample, this clone turned up a few times. The chain carries TRBV7-2 and TRBJ2-1, with TRBD2 identical over 8 bases. This CDR3 spans 17 amino acids. After removal of 5 bases from V and 0 bases from J, the junction contained 9 bases not matched to a gene. Looked up from germline, CDR1 is SGHTA and CDR2 is FQGNSA. The CDR3 nucleotides read TGTGCCAGCAGCGGAACGCGGGGGGTGAGCTCCTACAATGAGCAGTTCTTC. This sequence encodes CASSGTRGVSSYNEQFF.

This clone was seen more than once but under ten times. In DNA form, the CDR3 reads TGTGCCAGCAGCTTGTGGGGCATGGGCAGCAATCAGCCCCAGCATTTT. Translating it yields CASSLWGMGSNQPQHF. V is TRBV5-6 and J is TRBJ1-5; perhaps TRBD1 as D (5 bases). The CDR3 has 16 amino acids. CDR1 SGHDT and CDR2 YYEEEE come from the germline V gene. V lost 1 base and J lost 1, with 12 bases in between.

This clone has just a few counts. CDR3 coding DNA: TGTGCCAGCCGGGGACAGAGCTCCTACGAGCAGTACTTC. As protein: CASRGQSSYEQYF. The chain employs TRBV25-1 and TRBJ2-7; TRBD1 matches 7 bases. CDR3 length: 13 residues. V lost 8 bases to trimming and J lost 0 bases; unmatched junction nucleotides: 4. Germline assignment: CDR1 MGHDK and CDR2 SYGVNS.

There are many counts of this clone. The chain has TRBV20-1 and TRBJ1-6, with D unclear. The CDR3 covers 16 residues. V lost 7 bases to trimming and J lost 0 bases, with 16 bases between them. CDR1 is DFQATT, CDR2 SNEGSKA, per germline (reference sequence). The CDR3 region has the DNA TGCAGTGTCAAGTTTGGTCCGAGCTCCTATAATTCACCCCTCCACTTT. Translated, it gives CSVKFGPSSYNSPLHF.

This clone was detected only a few times. The chain uses TRBV20-1 and TRBJ2-3; TRBD1 matches at 7 bases. The length of the CDR3 is 15 residues. Germline V lookup: CDR1 DFQATT, CDR2 SNEGSKA (reference sequence). Trimming removed 2 bases from V and 5 bases from J; junction bases left unmatched: 10. CDR3 residues: CSARSPGQLIDTQYF. CDR3 DNA sequence: TGCAGTGCTAGATCACCGGGACAGCTCATAGATACGCAGTATTTT.

This clone came up a few times. The chain carries TRBV19 and TRBJ1-1; D may be TRBD1 (6 bases). V gave up 1 base and J gave up 3 bases, with 9 bases separating them. This CDR3 spans 14 amino acids. Per the germline V gene, CDR1 is LNHDA and CDR2 is SQIVND (reference sequence). CDR3 bases: TGTGCCAGTAGTATAGGAAACAGGGACACTGAAGCTTTCTTT. This translates into CASSIGNRDTEAFF.

The table lists this clone with many counts. V usage is TRBV2 and J usage is TRBJ2-7, with 10 nucleotides matching TRBD2. In germline, CDR1 is SNHLY, CDR2 FYNNEI. J gave up 0 bases and V 5 bases, and 19 bases lay outside the gene matches. The CDR3 is made up of 20 amino acids. CDR3 sequence reads: CASSTSRFTSGTSDSYEQYF. CDR3 DNA: TGTGCCAGCAGTACCAGCAGGTTCACCTCCGGGACTAGCGACTCCTACGAGCAGTACTTC.

This clone has a handful of counts. The chain employs TRBV6-2 or TRBV6-3 and TRBJ1-1; D possibly corresponds to TRBD1 (5 bases). Trimming removed 6 bases at V and 4 bases at J, with 12 bases between. The CDR3 consists of 13 residues. CDR1 MNHEY and CDR2 SVGEGT come from the germline V gene. CDR3 amino acids: CASRQYRGTEAFF. The CDR3 DNA reads TGTGCCAGCAGACAGTATAGGGGCACTGAAGCTTTCTTT.

Points on this clone: One junction end disagrees with the germline gene, perhaps due to a read error. This chain connects TRBV6-4 to TRBJ1-5; D might be TRBD1 (5 bases). CDR3 length: 14 residues. Germline lookup yields CDR1 MRHNA and CDR2 SNTAGT. DNA of the CDR3: TGTGCCCGCGGGGGTCCTAATAGCAATAAGCCCCAACATTTT. Residues: CARGGPNSNKPQHF.

This clone was seen repeatedly, ten times or more. With a much larger clone just one base away, this may be a read error. V and J are TRBV5-1 and TRBJ2-7; 8 bases agree with TRBD1. The CDR3 has 14 residues. J gave up 5 bases and V 1 base, and 5 bases lay outside the gene matches. CDR1 and CDR2 (germline): SGHRS, YFSETQ. DNA of the CDR3: TGCGCCAGCAGCTTGTCAGGGGGCTGCCACGAGCAGTACTTC. This encodes CASSLSGGCHEQYF.

The table lists this clone with a few counts. The chain joins TRBV30 to TRBJ1-6; the D gene is possibly TRBD1 (5 bases). CDR3 length: 13 residues. Germline lookup yields CDR1 GTSNPN and CDR2 SVGIG (reference sequence). V was pared by 3 bases and J by 11 bases, with 14 bases between. CDR3 sequence (DNA): TGTGCCTGGAGAGGGGAAGGGGCTGCACCCCTCCACTTT. It yields the protein CAWRGEGAAPLHF.

This clone appeared many times. The chain has TRBV28 and TRBJ1-6; D gene uncertain. Germline-derived CDR1 and CDR2 are MDHEN and SYDVKM. The V end lost 3 bases, the J end lost 10 bases, and 13 bases lay between the germline ends. CDR3 size: 14 residues. The chain's CDR3 is CASSFGQAISPLHF. The CDR3 DNA reads TGTGCCAGCAGTTTTGGCCAGGCCATCTCACCCCTCCACTTT.

With respect to this clone: Just one base apart from a much larger clone, this may be a read error. This chain links TRBV5-4 with TRBJ1-1, with D uncertain. Trimming pared 0 bases from V and 0 bases from J, leaving 18 bases between. The germline V gene has CDR1 SGHNT and CDR2 YYREEE (reference sequence). The CDR3 is 18 amino acids. The CDR3 bases are TGTGCCAGCAGCTTGGTTTTACCAGCAGCGGGAATGAACACTGAAGCTTTCTTT. The encoded protein is CASSLVLPAAGMNTEAFF.

This clone was counted many times. The chain couples TRBV19 to TRBJ2-7; D perhaps matches TRBD1 (6 bases). The CDR3 loop spans 14 amino acids. V was pared by 5 bases and J by 4 bases, with 15 bases between. Germline CDR1 LNHDA, CDR2 SQIVND (reference sequence). The CDR3 region has the DNA TGTGCCAGTAGTGCGAGGGGGAATTTGTACGAGCAGTACTTC. Residues: CASSARGNLYEQYF.

The chain couples TRBV28 to TRBJ2-7; D may be TRBD2 (6 bases). CDR1 is MDHEN and CDR2 is SYDVKM in the germline V gene. The V and J ends lost 6 bases and 1 base respectively, with 19 bases between them. The length of the CDR3 is 16 residues. As DNA, the CDR3 is TGTGCCAGCAGGAAGAGACCGGGACTGCAATCCTACGAGCAGTACTTC. Translation gives CASRKRPGLQSYEQYF.

This clone came up many times. This chain joins TRBV15 and TRBJ2-3; D call uncertain. Germline loops: CDR1 LNHNV, CDR2 YYDKDF (reference sequence). The CDR3 length is 16 residues. Between the trimmed V and J ends, which lost 0 bases and 2 bases, there was a span of 12 bases. In DNA, the CDR3 is TGTGCCACCAGCAGAGAGATTTTCAGGAACACAGATACGCAGTATTTT. This gives the protein CATSREIFRNTDTQYF.

The sample holds many counts of this clone. CDR3 DNA: TGTGCCAGTAGTAAGGGTTCTAGTCCCCTCCACAATGAGCAGTTCTTC. Amino acid sequence: CASSKGSSPLHNEQFF. The chain has TRBV19 and TRBJ2-1; no definite D call. Trimming left V 4 bases short and J 5 bases short, with 18 bases between. This CDR3 spans 16 amino acids. Germline CDR1 LNHDA, CDR2 SQIVND (reference sequence).

A remark on this clone: A much larger clone differs from this one at a single base, so this may be a read error. The V call is TRBV19, the J call TRBJ2-4; D remains unclear. This CDR3 contains 15 residues. Germline CDR1 is LNHDA and CDR2 is SQIVND (reference sequence). The V end was cut by 7 bases, the J end by 0 bases, with 13 bases between. CDR3 amino acids: CASIITALAKNIQYF. The CDR3 bases are TGTGCCAGTATCATCACCGCTCTAGCCAAAAACATTCAGTACTTC.

The V and J genes are TRBV7-9 and TRBJ2-5; D is undetermined. V dropped 7 bases and J dropped 5 bases, with 8 bases sitting between them. CDR1 and CDR2 from the germline V gene are SEHNR and FQNEAQ (reference sequence). The CDR3 runs to 11 residues. The CDR3 region is CASIPQETQYF. CDR3 in DNA: TGTGCCAGCATCCCCCAGGAGACCCAGTACTTC.

This clone was observed a few times. The V call is TRBV2, the J call TRBJ1-5, with D unclear. The CDR3 extends over 14 amino acids. The V gene's germline CDR1 is SNHLY and CDR2 FYNNEI. V was trimmed by 1 base and J by 3 bases, leaving 7 bases between them. The DNA for the CDR3 is TGTGCCAGCAGTGAAGGGAGGGACAATCAGCCCCAGCATTTT. Translated, it gives CASSEGRDNQPQHF.

Concerning this clone: It may be a read error: a sequence one base away is much more abundant. Other DNA variants within this sample encode the same CDR3. V usage is TRBV6-1 and J usage is TRBJ1-1, with a possible D match to TRBD1 (5 bases). The V end lost 7 bases, the J end lost 6 bases, and 15 bases lay between the germline ends. Germline V gene sequence: CDR1 MNHNS, CDR2 SASEGT. The CDR3 runs 13 residues. The DNA for the CDR3 is TGTGCCAGCACCCGTGGGGGTCGGGCTGAAGCTTTCTTT. It translates to CASTRGGRAEAFF.